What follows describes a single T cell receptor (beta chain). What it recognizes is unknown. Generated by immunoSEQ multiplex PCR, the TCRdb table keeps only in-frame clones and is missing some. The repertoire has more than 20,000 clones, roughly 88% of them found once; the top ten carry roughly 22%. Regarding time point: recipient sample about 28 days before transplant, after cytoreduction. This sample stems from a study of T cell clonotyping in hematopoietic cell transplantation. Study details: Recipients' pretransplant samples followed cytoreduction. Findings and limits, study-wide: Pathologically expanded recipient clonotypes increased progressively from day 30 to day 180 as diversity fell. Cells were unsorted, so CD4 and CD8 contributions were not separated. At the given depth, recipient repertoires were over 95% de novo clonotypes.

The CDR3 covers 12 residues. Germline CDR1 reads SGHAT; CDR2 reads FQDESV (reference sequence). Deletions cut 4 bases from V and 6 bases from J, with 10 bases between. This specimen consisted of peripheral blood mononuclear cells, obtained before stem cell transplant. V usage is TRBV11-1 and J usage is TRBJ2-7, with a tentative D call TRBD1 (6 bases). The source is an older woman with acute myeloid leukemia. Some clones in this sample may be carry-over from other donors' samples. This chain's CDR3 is CASSSRGFEQYF. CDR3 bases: TGTGCCAGCAGCTCCAGGGGATTCGAGCAGTACTTC.